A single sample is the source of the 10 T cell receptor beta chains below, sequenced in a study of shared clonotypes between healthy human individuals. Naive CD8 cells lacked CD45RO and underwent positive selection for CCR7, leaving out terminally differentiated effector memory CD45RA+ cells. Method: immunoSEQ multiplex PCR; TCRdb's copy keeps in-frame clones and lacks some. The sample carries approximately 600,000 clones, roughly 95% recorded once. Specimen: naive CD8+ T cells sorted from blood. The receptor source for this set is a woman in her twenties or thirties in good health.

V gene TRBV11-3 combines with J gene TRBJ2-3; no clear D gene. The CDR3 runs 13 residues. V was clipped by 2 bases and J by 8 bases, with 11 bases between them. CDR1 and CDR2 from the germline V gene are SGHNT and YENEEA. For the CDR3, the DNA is TGTGCCAGCAGCTTATTTCCGGACGCTACGCAGTATTTT. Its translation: CASSLFPDATQYF.

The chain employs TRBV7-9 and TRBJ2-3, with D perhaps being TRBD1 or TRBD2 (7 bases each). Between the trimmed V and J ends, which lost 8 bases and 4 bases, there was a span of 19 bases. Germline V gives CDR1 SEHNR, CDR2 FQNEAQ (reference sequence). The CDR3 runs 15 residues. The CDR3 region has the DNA TGTGCCAGCGCAGGGGGTGCGGGAGTGGCAGATACGCAGTATTTT. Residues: CASAGGAGVADTQYF.

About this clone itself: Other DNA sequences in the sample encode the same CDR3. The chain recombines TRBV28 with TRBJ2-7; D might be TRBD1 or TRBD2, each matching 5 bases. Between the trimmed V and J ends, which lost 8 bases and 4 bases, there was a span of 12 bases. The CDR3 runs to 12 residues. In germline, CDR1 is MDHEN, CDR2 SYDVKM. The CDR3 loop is CASSPEGYEQYF. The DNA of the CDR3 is TGTGCCAGCTCCCCTGAGGGGTACGAGCAGTACTTC.

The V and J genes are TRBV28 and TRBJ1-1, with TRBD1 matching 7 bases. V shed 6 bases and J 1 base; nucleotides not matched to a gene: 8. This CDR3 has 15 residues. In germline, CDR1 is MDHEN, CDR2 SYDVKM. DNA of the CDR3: TGTGCCAGCAGGATTACAGGGGCTGGGAACACTGAAGCTTTCTTT. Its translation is CASRITGAGNTEAFF.

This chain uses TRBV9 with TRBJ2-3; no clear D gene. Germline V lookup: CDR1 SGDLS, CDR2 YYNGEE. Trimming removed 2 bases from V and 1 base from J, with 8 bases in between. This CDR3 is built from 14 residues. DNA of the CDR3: TGTGCCAGCAGCGTTTTTGCAGGCACAGATACGCAGTATTTT. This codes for CASSVFAGTDTQYF.

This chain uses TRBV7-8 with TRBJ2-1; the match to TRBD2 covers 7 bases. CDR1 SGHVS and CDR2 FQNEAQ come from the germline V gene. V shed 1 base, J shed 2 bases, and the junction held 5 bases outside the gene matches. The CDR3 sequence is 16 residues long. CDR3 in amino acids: CASSLDVSGAYNEQFF. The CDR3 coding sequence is TGTGCCAGCAGCTTAGATGTGAGCGGGGCCTACAATGAGCAGTTCTTC.

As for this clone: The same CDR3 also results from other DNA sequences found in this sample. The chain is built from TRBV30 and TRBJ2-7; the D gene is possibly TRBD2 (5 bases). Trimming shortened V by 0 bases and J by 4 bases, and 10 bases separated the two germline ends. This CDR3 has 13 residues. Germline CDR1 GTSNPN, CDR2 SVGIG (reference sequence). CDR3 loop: CAWSVGVAYEQYF. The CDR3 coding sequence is TGTGCCTGGAGTGTCGGGGTAGCGTACGAGCAGTACTTC.

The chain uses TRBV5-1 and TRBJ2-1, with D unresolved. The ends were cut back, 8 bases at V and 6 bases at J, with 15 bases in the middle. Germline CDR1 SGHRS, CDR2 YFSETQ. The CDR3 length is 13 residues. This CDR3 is CASHDRGVNEQFF. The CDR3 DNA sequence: TGCGCCAGTCACGACCGTGGAGTCAATGAGCAGTTCTTC.

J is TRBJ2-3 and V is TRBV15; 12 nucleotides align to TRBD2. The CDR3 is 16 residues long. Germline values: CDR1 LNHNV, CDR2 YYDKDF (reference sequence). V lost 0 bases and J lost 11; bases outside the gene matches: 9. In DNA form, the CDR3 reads TGTGCCACCAGCAGAGAGCTAGCGGGAGGGCCTGCGGAGCAGTATTTT. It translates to CATSRELAGGPAEQYF.

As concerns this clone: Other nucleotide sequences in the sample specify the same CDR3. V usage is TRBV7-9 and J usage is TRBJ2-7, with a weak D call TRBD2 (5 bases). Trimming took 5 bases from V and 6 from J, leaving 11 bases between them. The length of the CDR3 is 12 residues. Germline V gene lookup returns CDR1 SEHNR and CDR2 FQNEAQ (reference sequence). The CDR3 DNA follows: TGTGCCAGCAGCCTATCCGGAGGCGAGCAGTACTTC. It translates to CASSLSGGEQYF.